This T cell receptor beta chain comes out of a study of blood T cell repertoires in COVID-19. Study-level information: Material from acute and convalescent COVID-19 was sourced from the United States, Italy and Spain. PBMCs, B-cell-depleted T cells, or T cells provided the cDNA or gDNA that made up the material.

Per the original methods: Researchers report that nucleated cell counts were estimated from reference gene primer amplification. The repertoire was sequenced with immunoSEQ multiplex PCR; TCRdb's copy has only in-frame clones and lacks some. D and trimming come from the DNA, and the V and J calls and clone size come from that table. The repertoire holds about 150,000 clones, around 82% seen once, with 12% to 15% in the top ten. Germline V gene data show CDR1 as MNHEY and CDR2 as SVGEGT. The junction had 1 base not matched to a gene; V was cut back by 5 bases and J by 2 bases. The CDR3 has 13 amino acids.

The sequence came from a human donor with acute or convalescent COVID-19. The donor label of this sample is uncertain. The rearrangement joins TRBV6-2 or TRBV6-3 to TRBJ2-7, with TRBD1 identical over 9 bases. The sequencing input was peripheral blood. The CDR3 nucleotides are TGTGCCAGCAGTGGACAGGGGCCCTACGAGCAGTACTTC. Translating it yields CASSGQGPYEQYF.